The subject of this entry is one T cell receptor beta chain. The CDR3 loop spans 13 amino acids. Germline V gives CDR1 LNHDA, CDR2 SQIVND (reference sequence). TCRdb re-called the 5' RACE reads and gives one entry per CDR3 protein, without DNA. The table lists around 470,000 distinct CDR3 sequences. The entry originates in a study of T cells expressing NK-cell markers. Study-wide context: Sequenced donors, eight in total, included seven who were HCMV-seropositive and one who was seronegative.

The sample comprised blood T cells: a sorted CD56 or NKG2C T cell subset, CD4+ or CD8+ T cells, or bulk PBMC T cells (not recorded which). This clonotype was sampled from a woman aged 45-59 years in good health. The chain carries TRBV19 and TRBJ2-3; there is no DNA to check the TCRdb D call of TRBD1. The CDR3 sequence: CASSTTGPDTQYF.